This TCR beta chain was sequenced during a study of T cells after yellow fever vaccination. TCRdb itself ran the 5' RACE reads through MiXCR, one entry per CDR3 protein. Among under 300,000 distinct CDR3 sequences listed, approximately 6.8% were seen once. This clonotype was counted ten times or more. V was pared by 4 bases and J by 0 bases, with 2 bases of the junction left unmatched. The CDR3 is 15 residues long. Germline loops: CDR1 SGHRS, CDR2 YFSETQ. The receptor comes from a man aged 25-45 years who received the YFV17D yellow fever vaccine. The J gene is TRBJ2-7, the V gene TRBV5-1, with 12 bases lining up with TRBD2. The sequences come from CD4+ T cells sorted from PBMCs, collected on the day of the yellow fever booster vaccination. CDR3 protein: CASSPSGRDSYEQYF. Here the CDR3 DNA reads TGCGCCAGCAGCCCTAGCGGGAGGGACTCCTACGAGCAGTACTTC.